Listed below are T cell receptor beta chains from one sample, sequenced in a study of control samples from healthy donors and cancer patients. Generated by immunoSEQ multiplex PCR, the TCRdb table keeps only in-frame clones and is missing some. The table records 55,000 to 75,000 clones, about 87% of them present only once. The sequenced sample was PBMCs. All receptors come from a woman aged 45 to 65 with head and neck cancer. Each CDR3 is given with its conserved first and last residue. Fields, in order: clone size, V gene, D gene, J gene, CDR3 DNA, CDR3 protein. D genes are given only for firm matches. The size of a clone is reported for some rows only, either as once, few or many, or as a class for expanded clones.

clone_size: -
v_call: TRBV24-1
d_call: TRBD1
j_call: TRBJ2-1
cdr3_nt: TGTGCCACCTCGGGACAGGGCTACTACAATGAGCAGTTCTTC
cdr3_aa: CATSGQGYYNEQFF

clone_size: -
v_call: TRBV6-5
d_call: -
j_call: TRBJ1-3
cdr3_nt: TGTGCCAGCAGTTTCTCGTTACAGGGTACTGGAAACACCATATATTTT
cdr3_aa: CASSFSLQGTGNTIYF

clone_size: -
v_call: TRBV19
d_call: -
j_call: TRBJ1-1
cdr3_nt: TGTGCCACTTCAACCGGGGTTCACAACACTGAAGCTTTCTTT
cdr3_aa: CATSTGVHNTEAFF

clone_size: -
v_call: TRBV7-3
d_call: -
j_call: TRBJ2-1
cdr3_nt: TGTGCCAGCAGCTTAGGGGATGAACGGCAGGGAAGCTCCTACAATGAGCAGTTCTTC
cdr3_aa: CASSLGDERQGSSYNEQFF

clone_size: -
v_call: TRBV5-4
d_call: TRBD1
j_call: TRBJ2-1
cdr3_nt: TGTGCCAGCAGCTTTGGAGGGACAGGGTACAATGAGCAGTTCTTC
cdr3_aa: CASSFGGTGYNEQFF

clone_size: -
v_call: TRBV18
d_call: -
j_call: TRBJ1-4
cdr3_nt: TGTGCCAGCTCACCACGGGCGCCGGGGGGAACTAATGAAAAACTGTTTTTT
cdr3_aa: CASSPRAPGGTNEKLFF

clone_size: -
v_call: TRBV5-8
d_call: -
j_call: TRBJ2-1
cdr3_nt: TGTGCCAGCAGCTTGGAAGTTGGATTGGGAGGAGGTGAGCAGTTCTTC
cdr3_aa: CASSLEVGLGGGEQFF

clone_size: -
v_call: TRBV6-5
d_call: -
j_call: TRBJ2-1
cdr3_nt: TGTGCCAGCAGTAGGACAGTCTACAATGAGCAGTTCTTC
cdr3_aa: CASSRTVYNEQFF

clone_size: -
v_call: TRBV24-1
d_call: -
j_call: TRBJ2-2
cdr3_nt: TGTGCCACCAGTGATTTAGCCCAGGGGGGCAACACCGGGGAGCTGTTTTTT
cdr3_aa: CATSDLAQGGNTGELFF

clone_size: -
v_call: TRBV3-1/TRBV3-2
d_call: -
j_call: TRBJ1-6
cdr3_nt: TGTGCCAGCAGCGTACAGGGCGATAATTCACCCCTCCACTTT
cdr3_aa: CASSVQGDNSPLHF

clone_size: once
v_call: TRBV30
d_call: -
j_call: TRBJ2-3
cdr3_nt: TGTGCCTGGAGTTTTCGGGGGACCGTCGCAGATACGCAGTATTTT
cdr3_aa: CAWSFRGTVADTQYF

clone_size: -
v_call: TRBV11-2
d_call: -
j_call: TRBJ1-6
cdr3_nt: TGTGCCAGCAGCTTGGGAAGAGCGGGTTCACCCCTCCACTTT
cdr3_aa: CASSLGRAGSPLHF

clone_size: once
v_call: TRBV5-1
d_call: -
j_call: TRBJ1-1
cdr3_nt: TGCGCCAGCAGCTTGGATGGCCTTATGAACACTGAAGCTTTCTTT
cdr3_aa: CASSLDGLMNTEAFF

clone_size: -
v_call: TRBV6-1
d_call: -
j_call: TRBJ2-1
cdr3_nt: TGTGCCAGCAGTGAACGCGGGTACAATGAGCAGTTCTTC
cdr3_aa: CASSERGYNEQFF

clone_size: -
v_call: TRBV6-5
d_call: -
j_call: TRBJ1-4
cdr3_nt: TGTGCCAGCAGTCCCAGGGGTTCTGAAAAACTGTTTTTT
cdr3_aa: CASSPRGSEKLFF

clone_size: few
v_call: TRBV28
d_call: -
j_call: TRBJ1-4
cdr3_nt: TGTGCCAGCAGTCTGCCCCAGGGTTCGGATGAAAAACTGTTTTTT
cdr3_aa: CASSLPQGSDEKLFF

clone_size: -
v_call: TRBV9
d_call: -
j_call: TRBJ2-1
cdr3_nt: TGTGCCAGCAGCGCGGACCGGGGGATTTCCTCATACAATGAGCAGTTCTTC
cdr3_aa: CASSADRGISSYNEQFF

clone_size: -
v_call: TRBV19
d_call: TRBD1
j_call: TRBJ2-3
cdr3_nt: TGTGCCAGTAGCGACCGGGACAGGGGCACAGATACGCAGTATTTT
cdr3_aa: CASSDRDRGTDTQYF

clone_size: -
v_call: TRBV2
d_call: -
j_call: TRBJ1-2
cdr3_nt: TGTGCCAGCAGCGTCCGGACAACCCCGGGGGCTAACTATGGCTACACCTTC
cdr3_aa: CASSVRTTPGANYGYTF

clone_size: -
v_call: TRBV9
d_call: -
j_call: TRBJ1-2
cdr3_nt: TGTGCCAGCAGCGGAACCTATGGCTACACCTTC
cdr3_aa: CASSGTYGYTF

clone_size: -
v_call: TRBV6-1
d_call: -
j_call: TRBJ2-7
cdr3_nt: TGTGCCAGCAGTGAACAAGGCGGACGCACCTACGAGCAGTACTTC
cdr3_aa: CASSEQGGRTYEQYF

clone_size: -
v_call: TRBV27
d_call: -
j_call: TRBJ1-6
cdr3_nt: TGTGCCAGCAGGAATTTAAGGTCAATGCGCCTAAATTCACCCCTCCACTTT
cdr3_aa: CASRNLRSMRLNSPLHF